This T cell receptor beta chain was found in a study of CD8+CD57+ T cells in acquired aplastic anemia. The TCR beta profiling, which covered VDJ combination and CDR3 sequence, was carried out using genomic DNA as the template. TCRdb redid the calling of the reads with MiXCR, one entry per CDR3 protein. The profile covers roughly 58,000 distinct CDR3 sequences, with 50% to 70% appearing a single time and roughly 2.5% taken by the ten largest. Concerning this clonotype: The antigen is unknown.

General observations from the study: Patient and control CD8+ Simpson's diversity was not significantly different. Approximately 29 was the count of CD8+ CDR3 sequences that patients shared with controls.

The ends were cut back, 0 bases at V and 0 bases at J, with 7 bases in the middle. This CDR3 spans 15 amino acids. Germline CDR1 is LNHNV and CDR2 is YYDKDF (reference sequence). Source material: sorted CD4+, CD8+, or CD8+CD57+ T cells (not recorded which) from PBMCs. The rearrangement links TRBV15 to TRBJ2-3; D is undetermined. The clonotype was recovered from a human donor in good health, serving as a control. The CDR3 nucleotides are TGTGCCACCAGCAGAGACCGGGCGAGCACAGATACGCAGTATTTT. Protein product: CATSRDRASTDTQYF.